This T cell receptor (beta chain) was captured by sequencing in a study of PD-1 blockade in classical Hodgkin lymphoma. Study summary: It was nivolumab at 3 mg/kg, given intravenously every 2 weeks, that patients received.

As for time point: cycle 4 day 1 (C4D1), after 5 to 7 weeks of nivolumab. Brentuximab vedotin exposure varied among the patients, all of whom had relapsed after autologous stem cell transplantation. The method was immunoSEQ multiplex PCR; TCRdb's version includes in-frame clones alone and lacks a portion of them. The profile covers about 20,000 clones, with around three quarters appearing a single time and around two fifths taken by the ten largest. The study, taken as a whole, reports: Significantly greater TCR diversity emerged by C4D1 in CD4+ cells but not CD8+ cells. Factors driving the repertoire differences, possibly disease activity or prior therapy, remain undefined. Patients newly diagnosed and complete responders had comparable baseline diversity.

Worth noting for this clone: Its antigen is undetermined.

V was clipped by 3 bases and J by 2 bases, with 10 bases between them. The germline V gene encodes CDR1 GTSNPN and CDR2 SVGIG (reference sequence). This CDR3 region has 13 residues. This TCR was recovered from a human donor with classical Hodgkin lymphoma. The V and J genes are TRBV30 and TRBJ1-2; D not resolved. Sequenced here: peripheral blood mononuclear cells (PBMCs), sampled before the fourth cycle of nivolumab. CDR3 amino acids: CAWRQTLNYGYTF. The CDR3 DNA is TGTGCCTGGAGACAGACGTTAAACTATGGCTACACCTTC.